Described below is a single T cell receptor beta chain sequence and its context. Its antigen is not identified. Then a second PCR, running roughly 7 to 12 cycles, was carried out with a sample-barcoded 5' primer and a J-beta primer mix. TCRdb reanalysed the 5' RACE reads using MiXCR and keeps one entry per CDR3 protein. The sample yields almost 300,000 distinct CDR3 sequences, about 25% seen once. The data are from a study of blood T cells in healthy people across ages. Germline CDR1 SNHLY, CDR2 FYNNEI. There are 14 residues in the CDR3. Trimming took 8 bases from V and 2 from J, leaving 13 bases between them. Whole-study results and caveats: The fall in TCR beta diversity per million T cells was roughly linear with age. Researchers judged that diversity estimates from one million T cells fell short of true values.

Every sample gave at least 5 micrograms of total RNA when it was extracted. This clonotype was sampled from a woman between 65 and 79 years old in good health. Sequenced sample: blood. The chain is built from TRBV2 and TRBJ1-5; unclear D gene. The CDR3 region has the DNA TGTGCCAGCGCGACTGACGGGGGCAATCAGCCCCAGCATTTT. This encodes CASATDGGNQPQHF.